The rows below give T cell receptor beta chains drawn from one sample of a study of CD8 T cells in Susac syndrome. TCRdb recomputed calls from the immunoSEQ multiplex PCR reads with MiXCR, one row per CDR3 protein. The sample has fewer than 350,000 distinct CDR3 sequences, 75% to 85% seen once. The specimen sequenced was CD8+ T cells from PBMCs. These receptors all stem from a human donor with multiple sclerosis. Each CDR3 is given with its conserved first and last residue. The order of the fields is clone size, J gene, D gene, V gene, CDR3 protein, CDR3 DNA. D genes are given only for firm matches. A clone size is listed for some rows: how often the clone was seen (once, few, many), or a class if it is expanded.

>.|TRBJ2-3|TRBD2|TRBV27
CASSLGIAGGDTQYF
TGTGCCAGCAGTTTAGGGATAGCGGGAGGGGATACGCAGTATTTT
>.|TRBJ1-6|.|TRBV30
CAWSRGDSNSPLHF
TGTGCCTGGAGCCGGGGAGATTCTAATTCACCCCTCCACTTT
>.|TRBJ2-2|TRBD2|TRBV29-1
CSVSGRGNTGELFF
TGCAGCGTGAGCGGGAGGGGGAACACCGGGGAGCTGTTTTTT
>.|TRBJ1-2|.|TRBV27
CASSSSPSDGYTF
TGTGCCAGCAGTTCTAGCCCCAGCGATGGCTACACCTTC
>.|TRBJ1-2|.|TRBV6-5
CASSYGTGPLYGYTF
TGTGCCAGCAGTTACGGAACAGGGCCCCTTTATGGCTACACCTTC
>.|TRBJ2-7|.|TRBV3-1
CASSQDRPSFYEQYF
TGTGCCAGCAGCCAAGATCGTCCCAGTTTCTACGAGCAGTACTTC
>.|TRBJ2-7|.|TRBV5-5
CASSLPPVTLQGYEQYF
TGTGCCAGCAGCTTGCCCCCCGTCACTCTGCAGGGGTACGAGCAGTACTTC
>.|TRBJ2-7|TRBD2|TRBV20-1
CSARPGLATEEQYF
TGCAGTGCTAGACCGGGACTAGCCACCGAGGAGCAGTACTTC
>.|TRBJ2-7|TRBD1|TRBV20-1
CSARDRDRETYEQYF
TGCAGTGCGAGGGACCGGGACAGGGAAACCTACGAGCAGTACTTC
>.|TRBJ2-7|TRBD1|TRBV20-1
CSARDLGTASSYEQYF
TGCAGTGCTAGAGATTTAGGGACAGCGAGCTCCTACGAGCAGTACTTC
>.|TRBJ2-7|TRBD1|TRBV10-3
CAISGPGTGAIGEQYF
TGTGCCATCAGCGGACCCGGGACAGGCGCTATAGGCGAGCAGTACTTC
>.|TRBJ2-7|TRBD2|TRBV27
CASSTRLAGVREPAYEQYF
TGTGCCAGCAGTACCCGATTAGCGGGAGTCCGGGAACCCGCCTACGAGCAGTACTTC
>once|TRBJ2-3|TRBD2|TRBV29-1
CSVVGLAGPDTQYF
TGCAGCGTCGTGGGACTAGCGGGACCGGATACGCAGTATTTT
>.|TRBJ1-2|.|TRBV30
CAWAGPLLNYGYTF
TGTGCCTGGGCTGGACCTCTCCTTAACTATGGCTACACCTTC
>.|TRBJ1-1|TRBD1|TRBV30
CAWSSPPGGLATEAFF
TGTGCCTGGAGTTCCCCGCCAGGGGGCTTAGCCACTGAAGCTTTCTTT
>.|TRBJ2-7|TRBD1|TRBV7-2
CASSLVDRAPEQYF
TGTGCCAGCAGCTTGGTAGACAGGGCCCCCGAGCAGTACTTC
>.|TRBJ2-1|.|TRBV7-9
CASSPPPGGGEQFF
TGTGCCAGCAGCCCCCCCCCTGGAGGAGGCGAGCAGTTCTTC
>.|TRBJ1-1|.|TRBV20-1
CSARKRLWVYNTEAFF
TGCAGTGCTAGAAAGCGGCTCTGGGTGTATAACACTGAAGCTTTCTTT
>.|TRBJ2-3|.|TRBV7-2
CASSLGVKGTDTQYF
TGTGCCAGCAGCTTAGGCGTTAAGGGCACAGATACGCAGTATTTT
>.|TRBJ2-1|TRBD1|TRBV9
CASSARDRYNEQFF
TGTGCCAGCAGCGCCCGGGACAGGTACAATGAGCAGTTCTTC
>.|TRBJ2-1|.|TRBV12-5
CASGLSGGEINEQFF
TGTGCTAGTGGTTTGTCCGGGGGCGAGATCAATGAGCAGTTCTTC
>few|TRBJ2-4|.|TRBV6-2/TRBV6-3
CASSYGQGYIQYF
TGTGCCAGCAGTTACGGGCAGGGTTACATTCAGTACTTC
>.|TRBJ2-3|.|TRBV19
CASTLRASTDTQYF
TGTGCCAGTACGCTCCGTGCTAGCACAGATACGCAGTATTTT
>.|TRBJ1-5|.|TRBV5-6
CASSLRVLNQPQHF
TGTGCCAGCAGCTTGCGGGTTCTCAATCAGCCCCAGCATTTT
>.|TRBJ2-7|TRBD2|TRBV7-9
CASSVPGTGGDEQYF
TGTGCCAGCAGCGTTCCCGGGACGGGGGGGGACGAGCAGTACTTC
>few|TRBJ2-6|.|TRBV7-6
CASSLSAGKLGANVLTF
TGTGCCAGCAGCTTATCCGCGGGAAAGCTCGGGGCCAACGTCCTGACTTTC
>.|TRBJ2-1|.|TRBV28
CASSLMGGNNEQFF
TGTGCCAGCAGTTTAATGGGGGGCAACAATGAGCAGTTCTTC
>.|TRBJ2-3|.|TRBV15
CATSRESAAGTDTQYF
TGTGCCACCAGCAGAGAGTCCGCTGCGGGCACAGATACGCAGTATTTT
>.|TRBJ1-1|.|TRBV21-1
CASSRLGREAFF
TGTGCCAGCAGCCGCCTGGGGAGGGAAGCTTTCTTT